The 9 T cell receptor beta chains presented below share a single source sample, sequenced in a study of PD-1 blockade in classical Hodgkin lymphoma. Method: immunoSEQ multiplex PCR; TCRdb's copy keeps in-frame clones and lacks some. Of 90,000 to 100,000 clones in the sample, roughly 79% were seen once. No patient escaped relapse after autologous stem cell transplantation, and brentuximab vedotin exposure varied. Sequencing was performed on peripheral blood mononuclear cells (PBMCs), taken before the second cycle of nivolumab. Receptors originate from a human donor with classical Hodgkin lymphoma.

J is TRBJ1-2 and V is TRBV14, with no clear D. Germline V lookup: CDR1 SGHDN, CDR2 FVKESK. V gave up 2 bases and J gave up 7 bases, with 14 bases separating them. This CDR3 has 14 amino acids. CDR3 region: CASSQSMGLGGYTF. The DNA for the CDR3 is TGTGCCAGCAGCCAATCAATGGGGTTGGGTGGCTACACCTTC.

The chain couples TRBV10-3 to TRBJ1-1, with D uncertain. Germline V gives CDR1 ENHRY, CDR2 SYGVKD. Trimming pared 3 bases from V and 0 bases from J, leaving 5 bases between. This CDR3 comprises 13 residues. CDR3 in amino acids: CAISDKVNTEAFF. For the CDR3, the DNA is TGTGCCATCAGTGACAAGGTGAACACTGAAGCTTTCTTT.

The CDR3 protein is CASSTYNRASTDTQYF. CDR3 nucleotide sequence: TGTGCCAGCAGCACATATAACAGGGCTAGCACAGATACGCAGTATTTT. The chain uses TRBV27 and TRBJ2-3, with a weak D call TRBD1 (6 bases). CDR1 and CDR2 (germline): MNHEY, SMNVEV (reference sequence). CDR3 length: 16 amino acids. Deletions cut 6 bases from V and 0 bases from J, with 16 bases between.

The chain recombines TRBV7-2 with TRBJ2-7, with TRBD1 identical over 7 bases. V dropped 7 bases and J dropped 6; count of bases not matched to a gene: 6. This CDR3 contains 12 residues. Germline V gene lookup returns CDR1 SGHTA and CDR2 FQGNSA. CDR3 in amino acids: CASTGTVSEQYF. The DNA for the CDR3 is TGTGCCAGCACCGGGACAGTTAGCGAGCAGTACTTC.

This clone showed up just a few times. The rearrangement joins TRBV27 to TRBJ2-1; D remains ambiguous. This CDR3 spans 15 amino acids. V shed 2 bases and J shed 2 bases, with 10 bases lying between them. Germline loops: CDR1 MNHEY, CDR2 SMNVEV (reference sequence). The CDR3 region is CASSLKLVPYNEQFF. In nucleotides, the CDR3 is TGTGCCAGCAGTTTAAAGTTAGTTCCCTACAATGAGCAGTTCTTC.

The V gene is TRBV5-1, the J gene TRBJ2-2; D is undetermined. CDR1 SGHRS and CDR2 YFSETQ come from the germline V gene. The CDR3 is 16 amino acids. The V end lost 0 bases, the J end lost 2 bases, and 11 bases lay between the germline ends. CDR3 coding DNA: TGCGCCAGCAGCTTGGCGGCAGCAGTTAACACCGGGGAGCTGTTTTTT. Translating gives CASSLAAAVNTGELFF.

The rearrangement uses TRBV30 and TRBJ2-1; 13 bases fit TRBD2. Germline values: CDR1 GTSNPN, CDR2 SVGIG (reference sequence). V was clipped by 5 bases and J by 12 bases; unmatched bases: 7. The length of the CDR3 is 13 residues. CDR3 loop: CAWAAGTSGTQFF. The DNA of the CDR3 is TGTGCCTGGGCAGCCGGGACTAGCGGGACGCAGTTCTTC.

The rearrangement joins TRBV10-1 to TRBJ2-1, with 9 bases that match TRBD1. Germline CDR1 reads WNHNN; CDR2 reads SYGVQD (reference sequence). The trim removed 2 bases at V and 11 bases at J, leaving 4 bases unmatched. This CDR3 contains 13 residues. CDR3 region: CASSEPGTGKQFF. For the CDR3, the DNA is TGCGCCAGCAGTGAGCCTGGGACAGGGAAGCAGTTCTTC.

The chain uses TRBV12-1 and TRBJ2-7; the table's D call of TRBD1 was not tested on the DNA. TRBV12-1 is a pseudogene segment. This CDR3 is 16 amino acids long. This chain's CDR3 is CASNPQPPGQPYEQYF. CDR3 coding DNA: TGTGCCAGCAACCCACAGCCCCCGGGACAGCCCTACGAGCAGTACTTC.